This entry lists 13 T cell receptor beta chains sequenced from one sample in a study of shared clonotypes between healthy human individuals. Naive CD8 cells, CD45RO-negative and positively selected for CCR7, excluded terminally differentiated effector memory CD45RA+ cells. The data were produced by immunoSEQ multiplex PCR, yet TCRdb's version contains in-frame clones alone and is incomplete. The table has around 1.9 million clones, 93% seen once. Sequenced sample: naive CD8+ T cells from PBMCs. These receptors all stem from a man aged 18 to 30 in good health. Some clones in this sample may be carry-over from other donors' samples.

The V call is TRBV9, the J call TRBJ2-1; 9 bases line up with TRBD2. The CDR3 length is 17 residues. The germline gives CDR1 SGDLS, CDR2 YYNGEE. V shed 4 bases, J shed 1 base, and the junction held 9 bases outside the gene matches. CDR3 DNA sequence: TGTGCCAGCAGCTCCCGACTAGCGGAGACTTCCTACAATGAGCAGTTCTTC. Protein sequence: CASSSRLAETSYNEQFF.

V and J are TRBV10-3 and TRBJ2-3; 12 bases agree with TRBD2. After removal of 3 bases from V and 0 bases from J, the junction contained 7 bases not matched to a gene. The germline V gene encodes CDR1 ENHRY and CDR2 SYGVKD. This CDR3 has 18 amino acids. The CDR3 loop is CAISEGLAGGTSTDTQYF. The CDR3 DNA sequence: TGTGCCATCAGTGAAGGGCTAGCGGGAGGGACTAGCACAGATACGCAGTATTTT.

J is TRBJ2-7 and V is TRBV10-3; 9 nucleotides align to TRBD1. The CDR3 is 14 residues long. Germline values: CDR1 ENHRY, CDR2 SYGVKD. J gave up 2 bases and V 6 bases, and 5 bases lay outside the gene matches. The CDR3 nucleotides read TGTGCCATCAGCGCGGACAGGGGAGCCTACGAGCAGTACTTC. This sequence encodes CAISADRGAYEQYF.

The J gene is TRBJ2-7, the V gene TRBV11-2; possible D gene TRBD1, 6 bases. Trimming left V 4 bases short and J 2 bases short, with 15 bases between. This CDR3 contains 15 residues. From germline, CDR1 is SGHAT and CDR2 FQNNGV. The CDR3: CASSSTGNFPYEQYF. As DNA, the CDR3 is TGTGCCAGCAGCTCGACAGGTAACTTTCCCTACGAGCAGTACTTC.

The chain uses TRBV28 and TRBJ2-1; 8 bases agree with TRBD2. The CDR3 extends over 15 amino acids. Germline CDR1 MDHEN, CDR2 SYDVKM. V shed 3 bases and J 7 bases; nucleotides not matched to a gene: 8. The CDR3: CASSFGGRRENEQFF. CDR3 DNA: TGTGCCAGCAGTTTCGGCGGGAGGCGGGAGAATGAGCAGTTCTTC.

This clone showed up just once. The identical CDR3 is also encoded by other nucleotide sequences in the sample. This chain connects TRBV9 to TRBJ2-4; a possible D gene is TRBD1 (6 bases). The CDR3 is made up of 15 amino acids. CDR1 is SGDLS, CDR2 YYNGEE, per germline. Trimming left V 0 bases short and J 0 bases short, with 7 bases between. CDR3 nucleotides: TGTGCCAGCAGCGTAGAAGGGGGAGCCAAAAACATTCAGTACTTC. Translating it yields CASSVEGGAKNIQYF. Full variable domain (rest looked up from reference TRBV9 and TRBJ2-4): DSGVTQTPKHLITATGQRVTLRCSPRSGDLSVYWYQQSLDQGLQFLIQYYNGEERAKGNILERFSAQQFPDLHSELNLSSLELGDSALYFCASSVEGGAKNIQYFGAGTRLSVL.

With respect to this clone: Other DNA sequences in the same sample also yield this CDR3. The V call is TRBV6-5, the J call TRBJ2-1; D is uncertain. V gave up 0 bases and J gave up 5 bases, with 5 bases separating them. The CDR3 consists of 13 residues. The germline V gene encodes CDR1 MNHEY and CDR2 SVGAGI. The CDR3 coding sequence is TGTGCCAGCAGTTACTCTAGAAACAATGAGCAGTTCTTC. Translated, it gives CASSYSRNNEQFF.

In the case of this clone: In the same sample, other DNA sequences code for this CDR3. This chain joins TRBV5-1 and TRBJ2-7; unclear D gene. The CDR3 has 13 residues. V was trimmed by 1 base and J by 0 bases, leaving 5 bases between them. Germline CDR1 SGHRS, CDR2 YFSETQ. CDR3 bases: TGCGCCAGCAGCTTGCCAGACTCCTACGAGCAGTACTTC. Its translation: CASSLPDSYEQYF.

The chain couples TRBV6-6 to TRBJ1-1, with TRBD1 identical over 8 bases. Germline lookup yields CDR1 MNHNY and CDR2 SVGAGI (reference sequence). CDR3 length: 15 residues. The junction had 10 bases not matched to a gene; V was cut back by 10 bases and J by 0 bases. CDR3 nucleotide sequence: TGTGCCACCCGACAGGGGAAATACATGAACACTGAAGCTTTCTTT. It specifies CATRQGKYMNTEAFF.

In DNA, the CDR3 is TGTGCCAGCAGTTCTATGACTAGCGGGTATAGAGAGACCCAGTACTTC. Its protein product is CASSSMTSGYRETQYF. The chain couples TRBV6-6 to TRBJ2-5; TRBD2 agrees at 10 bases. J was trimmed by 4 bases and V by 4 bases; bases with no gene match: 9. The germline V gene encodes CDR1 MNHNY and CDR2 SVGAGI (reference sequence). This CDR3 comprises 16 residues.

V and J are TRBV2 and TRBJ2-5; D is possibly TRBD2 (5 bases). The V end was cut by 7 bases, the J end by 5 bases, with 14 bases between. The CDR3 covers 13 residues. Germline V gene sequence: CDR1 SNHLY, CDR2 FYNNEI. This chain's CDR3 is CASTPRRGETQYF. CDR3 nucleotides: TGTGCCAGCACCCCCCGACGAGGGGAGACCCAGTACTTC.

The rearrangement links TRBV11-2 to TRBJ2-1; 7 nucleotides align to TRBD2. The CDR3 totals 15 residues. The junction had 8 bases not matched to a gene; V was cut back by 4 bases and J by 5 bases. Per germline, CDR1 SGHAT and CDR2 FQNNGV. The CDR3 nucleotides read TGTGCCAGCAGCTCCCTACTAGCGTACAACAATGAGCAGTTCTTC. It encodes CASSSLLAYNNEQFF.

The rearrangement joins TRBV4-2 to TRBJ2-1, with D perhaps assigned TRBD1 or TRBD2 (6 bases each). Germline CDR1 LGHNA, CDR2 YNFKEQ. The CDR3 is 17 residues long. Trimming pared 1 base from V and 1 base from J, leaving 14 bases between. The CDR3 reads CASSQALAGQSYNEQFF. The CDR3 coding sequence is TGTGCCAGCAGCCAAGCCCTGGCGGGACAATCCTACAATGAGCAGTTCTTC.